This entry concerns a single TCR beta chain. Antigen unknown. Healthy people donating bone marrow made up the donors. The entry originates in a study of cytomegalovirus exposure and HLA in healthy donors. Study details: A data release that came early held 80 million to 95 million unique TCRs from HLA-typed donors. Study conclusions and caveats: Equally common other TCR beta chains were less clonally expanded than HLA-associated ones, a later analysis found. The classifier reportedly diagnosed cytomegalovirus status with high specificity and sensitivity.

V lost 2 bases and J lost 0, with 13 bases in between. There are 16 residues in the CDR3. The germline CDR1 and CDR2 sequences are KGHSH and LQKENI. The study ran its PCR with 60 Vbeta and 13 Jbeta primers. TCRdb keeps only in-frame clones here, not all; method: immunoSEQ multiplex PCR. This sample has some 190,000 clones, with 65% to 80% found just once. This chain uses TRBV18 with TRBJ2-5, with D tentatively TRBD1 (5 bases). This clonotype was sampled from a woman in her thirties or forties in good health and CMV-seronegative. Input material: PBMCs. Here the CDR3 reads CASSPGAGNDQETQYF. The CDR3 region has the DNA TGTGCCAGCTCACCAGGGGCAGGCAACGACCAAGAGACCCAGTACTTC.